This T cell receptor beta chain is from a study of molecular identifiers for immune sequencing clone quantification. Findings of the study overall: Over 97% of effector molecules, yet under 1% of naive-cell molecules, were held by clones above 20 RNA copies.

TCRdb passed the PCR reads through MiXCR, listing each CDR3 protein once. The sample records around 470,000 distinct CDR3 sequences, roughly 23% being singletons. This clonotype came up a few times. The antigen is undetermined. The origin of this receptor is a human donor in good health. Some libraries in this study had Jurkat cell RNA spiked in. Sequencing was done on a sample of naive CD8+ T cells from blood, with Jurkat cell RNA spiked in. Subset denoted: FACS-sorted CD8+CD4-CCR7+CD45RA+ naive T cells.

The chain's CDR3 is CASSQDGRTSGRMSSYNEQFF. DNA of the CDR3: TGTGCCAGCAGCCAAGATGGCCGGACTAGCGGCAGAATGAGCTCCTACAATGAGCAGTTCTTC. The V and J genes are TRBV14 and TRBJ2-1, with 10 nucleotides matching TRBD2. With V trimmed by 0 bases and J by 0 bases, 14 bases remained unmatched. The germline CDR1 and CDR2 sequences are SGHDN and FVKESK. The CDR3 totals 21 residues.